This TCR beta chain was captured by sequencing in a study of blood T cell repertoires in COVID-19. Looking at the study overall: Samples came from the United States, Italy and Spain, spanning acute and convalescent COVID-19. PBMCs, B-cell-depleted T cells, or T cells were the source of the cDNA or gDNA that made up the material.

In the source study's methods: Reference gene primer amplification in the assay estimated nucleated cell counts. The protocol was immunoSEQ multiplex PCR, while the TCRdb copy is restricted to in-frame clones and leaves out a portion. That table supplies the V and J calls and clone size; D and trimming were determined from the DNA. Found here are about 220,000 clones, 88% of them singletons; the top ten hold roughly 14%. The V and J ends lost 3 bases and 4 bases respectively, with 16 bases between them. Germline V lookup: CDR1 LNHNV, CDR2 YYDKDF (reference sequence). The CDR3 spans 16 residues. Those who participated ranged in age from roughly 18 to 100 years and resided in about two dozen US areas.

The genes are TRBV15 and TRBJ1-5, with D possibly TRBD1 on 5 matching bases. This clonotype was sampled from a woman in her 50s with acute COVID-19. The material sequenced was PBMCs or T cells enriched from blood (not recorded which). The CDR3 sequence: CATSRSSGGLNQPQHF. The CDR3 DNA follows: TGTGCCACCAGCAGGAGTAGTGGGGGGTTAAATCAGCCCCAGCATTTT.